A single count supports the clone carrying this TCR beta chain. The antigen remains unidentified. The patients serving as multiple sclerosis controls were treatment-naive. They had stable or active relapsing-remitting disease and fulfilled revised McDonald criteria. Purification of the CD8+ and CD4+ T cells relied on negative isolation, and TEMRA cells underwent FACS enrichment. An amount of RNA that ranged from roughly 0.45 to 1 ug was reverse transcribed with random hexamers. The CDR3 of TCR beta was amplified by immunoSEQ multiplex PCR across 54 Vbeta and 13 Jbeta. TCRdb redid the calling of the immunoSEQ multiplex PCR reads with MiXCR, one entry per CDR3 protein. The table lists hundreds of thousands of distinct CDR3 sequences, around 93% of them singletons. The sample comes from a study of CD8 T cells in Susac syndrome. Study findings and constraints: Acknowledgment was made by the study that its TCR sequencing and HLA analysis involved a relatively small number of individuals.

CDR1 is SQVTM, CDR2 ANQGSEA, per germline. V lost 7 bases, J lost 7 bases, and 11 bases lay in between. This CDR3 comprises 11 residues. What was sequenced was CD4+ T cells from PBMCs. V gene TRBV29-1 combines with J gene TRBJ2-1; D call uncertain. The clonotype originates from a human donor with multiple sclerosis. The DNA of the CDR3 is TGCAGCGGGTCAGACCCAAATGAGCAGTTCTTC. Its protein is CSGSDPNEQFF.